Below, 15 T cell receptor beta chains from the same sample are listed, as sequenced in a study of blood T cell repertoires in COVID-19. Assay: immunoSEQ multiplex PCR; the TCRdb copy retains only in-frame clones and omits some. The sample lists under 95,000 clones; around 85% were seen once. The sample consisted of peripheral blood. All receptors derive from a man older than 75 in a cohort sampled during active COVID-19.

V and J are TRBV3-1 (or the pseudogene TRBV3-2) and TRBJ1-4, with 7 bases identical to TRBD1. Trimming at V came to 5 bases and at J to 7 bases, leaving 7 bases not matched to a gene. Germline loops: CDR1 LGHDT, CDR2 YNNKEL (reference sequence). The CDR3 has 14 residues. The CDR3 reads CASSSTGSREKLFF. The CDR3 DNA reads TGTGCCAGCAGCTCGACAGGGTCTCGTGAAAAACTGTTTTTT.

This clone was seen more than once but under ten times. The chain recombines TRBV6-2 or TRBV6-3 with TRBJ1-1; 9 bases align to TRBD1. In germline, CDR1 is MNHEY, CDR2 SVGEGT. CDR3 size: 17 residues. Trimming removed 4 bases from V and 1 base from J; junction bases left unmatched: 10. The CDR3, as DNA: TGTGCCAGCAGTTCCCTGACAGGGGGTGGACGGAACACTGAAGCTTTCTTT. Encoded protein: CASSSLTGGGRNTEAFF.

The chain carries TRBV4-1 and TRBJ1-6; D gene ambiguous. CDR3 size: 15 residues. The ends were cut back, 7 bases at V and 6 bases at J, with 16 bases in the middle. CDR1 is MGHRA, CDR2 YSYEKL, per germline. This CDR3 is CASTPRREINSPLHF. The CDR3 coding sequence is TGCGCCAGCACCCCAAGAAGGGAGATTAATTCACCCCTCCACTTT.

The gene calls are TRBV21-1 and TRBJ2-7; the table's D call, TRBD1, was not checked against the DNA. TRBV21-1 is a known pseudogene. The CDR3 length is 20 residues. The CDR3 DNA follows: TGTGCCAGCAGCAAGGGGGCAAGCACAGGCCTAGGTAGGTTGACCTACGAGCAGTACGTC. Its protein product is CASSKGASTGLGRLTYEQYV.

The chain couples TRBV6-1 to TRBJ2-3; D is perhaps TRBD2 (7 bases). Trimming cost V 0 bases and J 5 bases, with 12 bases left between them. The CDR3 totals 15 residues. From germline, CDR1 is MNHNS and CDR2 SASEGT. The CDR3 DNA is TGTGCCAGCAGTGAAGCGCGGAGGGGGGGAGATACGCAGTATTTT. It codes for CASSEARRGGDTQYF.

This clone came up a few times. The chain couples TRBV11-2 to TRBJ2-5; D perhaps matches TRBD2 (7 bases). V lost 3 bases and J 5 bases, leaving 13 bases between the germline ends. CDR1 is SGHAT, CDR2 FQNNGV, per germline. This CDR3 comprises 14 residues. The CDR3 is CASSFWGGRETQYF. The CDR3 nucleotides read TGTGCCAGCAGCTTTTGGGGGGGCAGGGAGACCCAGTACTTC.

This clone was detected many times. The chain uses TRBV10-3 and TRBJ1-5; possible D gene TRBD1, 5 bases. V lost 10 bases and J lost 5, with 24 bases in between. This CDR3 comprises 16 residues. Per the germline V gene, CDR1 is ENHRY and CDR2 is SYGVKD. CDR3 sequence (DNA): TGTGCCACGTCAGACAGATCAACTAGCTATGATCAGCCCCAGCATTTT. Residues: CATSDRSTSYDQPQHF.

This clone has a single count. The chain is built from TRBV2 and TRBJ2-2; D call uncertain. This CDR3 has 13 amino acids. V was trimmed by 7 bases and J by 4 bases, leaving 10 bases between them. CDR1 is SNHLY, CDR2 FYNNEI, per germline. The chain's CDR3 is CASNLDFTGELFF. The CDR3 bases are TGTGCCAGCAACCTAGATTTCACCGGGGAGCTGTTTTTT.

V gene TRBV5-1 combines with J gene TRBJ2-1, with D possibly being TRBD1 (5 bases). Germline CDR1 reads SGHRS; CDR2 reads YFSETQ. The CDR3 contains 15 residues. V lost 5 bases, J lost 8 bases, and 20 bases lay in between. The CDR3 bases are TGCGCCAGCAGACCATGGGGCCCCCTTGCCCATGAGCAGTTCTTC. Translation gives CASRPWGPLAHEQFF.

The gene calls are TRBV10-3 and TRBJ2-3; 12 bases are shared with TRBD2. V dropped 11 bases and J dropped 11; count of bases not matched to a gene: 17. The CDR3 totals 15 residues. Germline V gene sequence: CDR1 ENHRY, CDR2 SYGVKD. CDR3 protein: CASTSSGGEKKKQYF. CDR3 coding DNA: TGTGCCTCAACTTCTAGCGGGGGGGAAAAGAAAAAGCAGTATTTT.

This sequence joins TRBV6-1 and TRBJ2-3; a possible D gene is TRBD2 (6 bases). Germline CDR1 MNHNS, CDR2 SASEGT. V was cut by 4 bases and J by 2 bases, with 19 bases left in between. CDR3 length: 17 amino acids. The CDR3 protein is CASSGLSSGGDTDTQYF. The CDR3 DNA sequence: TGTGCCAGCAGTGGTCTCTCCAGCGGAGGGGACACAGATACGCAGTATTTT.

The chain couples TRBV5-1 to TRBJ2-3, with D perhaps TRBD1 (5 bases). Germline loops: CDR1 SGHRS, CDR2 YFSETQ. Trimming stripped 0 bases from V and 3 bases from J, with 5 bases between. The length of the CDR3 is 13 residues. DNA for the CDR3: TGCGCCAGCAGCTTGGGACAGACAGATACGCAGTATTTT. It specifies CASSLGQTDTQYF. Full variable domain (missing parts from reference TRBV5-1 and TRBJ2-3): KAGVTQTPRYLIKTRGQQVTLSCSPISGHRSVSWYQQTPGQGLQFLFEYFSETQRNKGNFPGRFSGRQFSNSRSEMNVSTLELGDSALYLCASSLGQTDTQYFGPGTRLTVL.

The chain recombines TRBV7-3 with TRBJ1-1, with 9 bases identical to TRBD1. The CDR3 consists of 15 residues. From germline, CDR1 is SGHTA and CDR2 FQGTGA. Trimming cost V 5 bases and J 1 base; bases outside gene matches: 5. CDR3 coding DNA: TGTGCCAGCAGCCCGACAGGGGGAGGGAACACTGAAGCTTTCTTT. Its translation: CASSPTGGGNTEAFF.

The chain recombines TRBV5-1 with TRBJ2-2; 7 nucleotides agree with TRBD2. V shed 5 bases and J 3 bases; nucleotides not matched to a gene: 10. This CDR3 is built from 16 residues. The germline V gene has CDR1 SGHRS and CDR2 YFSETQ. As DNA, the CDR3 is TGCGCCAGCAGACCAAACGCGGCGGGGGACACCGGGGAGCTGTTTTTT. This codes for CASRPNAAGDTGELFF.

V usage is TRBV6-2 or TRBV6-3 and J usage is TRBJ1-1, with 7 bases aligning to TRBD1. The length of the CDR3 is 15 residues. The germline CDR1 and CDR2 sequences are MNHEY and SVGEGT. V trimming: 5 bases; J trimming: 3 bases; junction bases outside the gene matches: 9. The CDR3 sequence: CASSPLGQTYTEAFF. In nucleotides, the CDR3 is TGTGCCAGCAGTCCCCTGGGACAGACTTACACTGAAGCTTTCTTT.